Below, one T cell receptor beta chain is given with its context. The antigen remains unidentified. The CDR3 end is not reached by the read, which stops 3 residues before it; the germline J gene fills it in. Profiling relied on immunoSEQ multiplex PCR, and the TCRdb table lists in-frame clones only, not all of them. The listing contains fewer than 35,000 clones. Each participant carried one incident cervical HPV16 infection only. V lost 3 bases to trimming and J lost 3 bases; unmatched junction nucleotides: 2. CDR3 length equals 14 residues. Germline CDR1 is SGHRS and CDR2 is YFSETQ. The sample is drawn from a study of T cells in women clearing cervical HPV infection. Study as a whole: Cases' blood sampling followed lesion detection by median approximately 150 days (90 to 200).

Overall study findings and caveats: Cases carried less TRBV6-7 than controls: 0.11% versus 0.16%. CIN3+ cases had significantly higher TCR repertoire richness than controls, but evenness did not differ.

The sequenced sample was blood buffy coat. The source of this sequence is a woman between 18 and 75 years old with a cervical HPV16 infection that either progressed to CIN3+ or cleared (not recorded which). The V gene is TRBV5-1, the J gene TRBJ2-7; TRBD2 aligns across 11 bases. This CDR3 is CASSSTSGSYEQYF. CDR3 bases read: TGCGCCAGCAGCTCAACTAGCGGGAGCTACGAG.